The 29 T cell receptor beta chains reported below all come from one sample, sequenced in a study of T cell repertoires in cytomegalovirus infection. Their antigen targets remain unknown. TCRdb reprocessed the reads with MiXCR, giving one entry per CDR3 protein. The profile covers 450,000 to 550,000 distinct CDR3 sequences, with roughly 42% appearing a single time and 43% taken by the ten largest. Sample: cultured PBMCs, taken from culture after CMV antigen stimulation. Every receptor here comes from a human donor in good health (CMV status not recorded). Some clones in this sample may be carry-over from other donors' samples.

The sample holds a few counts of this clonotype. The chain combines TRBV5-1 with TRBJ2-3; possibly TRBD1 for D (5 bases). CDR3 size: 16 residues. Germline V CDR1 and CDR2: SGHRS, YFSETQ. V was trimmed by 4 bases and J by 11 bases, leaving 26 bases between them. CDR3 sequence reads: CASSPDLQGALLGQYF. Written as DNA, the CDR3 is TGCGCCAGCAGCCCCGACCTCCAAGGGGCCTTGCTTGGGCAGTATTTT. The variable domain in full, completed from reference TRBV5-1 and TRBJ2-3, reads KAGVTQTPRYLIKTRGQQVTLSCSPISGHRSVSWYQQTPGQGLQFLFEYFSETQRNKGNFPGRFSGRQFSNSRSEMNVSTLELGDSALYLCASSPDLQGALLGQYFGPGTRLTVL.

CDR3 sequence (DNA): TGTGCCAGCAGTGGTCGTGTCCTAGCGGCCCAAGAGACCCAGTACTTC. As protein: CASSGRVLAAQETQYF. This chain connects TRBV2 to TRBJ2-5, with TRBD2 matching 7 bases. The CDR3 length is 16 residues. Trimming at V came to 4 bases and at J to 1 base, leaving 9 bases not matched to a gene. Germline loops: CDR1 SNHLY, CDR2 FYNNEI.

This clonotype was counted a single time. V and J are TRBV28 and TRBJ2-7, with a tentative D call TRBD1 (5 bases). Germline loops: CDR1 MDHEN, CDR2 SYDVKM. V was cut by 3 bases and J by 3 bases, with 12 bases left in between. This CDR3 contains 14 residues. The CDR3 loop is CASSFRGPIYEQYF. The CDR3 coding sequence is TGTGCCAGCAGTTTTAGGGGTCCCATCTACGAGCAGTACTTC.

The chain uses TRBV12-3 or TRBV12-4 and TRBJ2-3; D gene uncertain. V lost 4 bases, J lost 2 bases, and 13 bases lay in between. The CDR3 length is 15 residues. For the CDR3, the DNA is TGTGCCAGCAGTTCCCTCTTGACGGACACAGATACGCAGTATTTT. Its translation: CASSSLLTDTDTQYF.

This clonotype was recorded a few times. The chain is built from TRBV7-2 and TRBJ2-3, with 8 bases aligning to TRBD2. V was pared by 5 bases and J by 3 bases, with 4 bases of the junction left unmatched. Looked up from germline, CDR1 is SGHTA and CDR2 is FQGNSA. This CDR3 is 14 amino acids long. The chain's CDR3 is CASSTAGETDTQYF. CDR3 bases: TGTGCCAGCAGCACAGCGGGAGAAACAGATACGCAGTATTTT. The full variable domain, with the rest looked up from reference TRBV7-2 and TRBJ2-3, is GAGVSQSPSNKVTEKGKDVELRCDPISGHTALYWYRQSLGQGLEFLIYFQGNSAPDKSGLPSDRFSAERTGGSVSTLTIQRTQQEDSAVYLCASSTAGETDTQYFGPGTRLTVL.

This clonotype has a count of ten or more. The J gene is TRBJ2-1, the V gene TRBV7-2, with D hard to call. The CDR3 is 19 residues long. V lost 0 bases and J 2 bases, leaving 20 bases between the germline ends. Germline loops: CDR1 SGHTA, CDR2 FQGNSA. The CDR3 DNA reads as TGTGCCAGCAGCTTAGCGATAAGCCCCTGGTCAGGAACCTACAATGAGCAGTTCTTC. Translating it yields CASSLAISPWSGTYNEQFF.

As DNA, the CDR3 is TGTGCCAGCAGCTTAGGACAGGCGGACTATGGCTACACCTTC. It specifies CASSLGQADYGYTF. V gene TRBV7-8 combines with J gene TRBJ1-2; tentative D call: TRBD1 (6 bases). The V gene lost 1 base and the J gene lost 3 bases, with 9 bases spanning the gap. The CDR3 runs 14 residues. CDR1 SGHVS and CDR2 FQNEAQ come from the germline V gene.

This clonotype has only a few counts. The V call is TRBV7-2, the J call TRBJ1-2; 7 nucleotides match TRBD1. Germline lookup yields CDR1 SGHTA and CDR2 FQGNSA. Germline trimming cut 3 bases from V and 4 bases from J; bases unmatched to any gene: 2. This CDR3 has 13 amino acids. This CDR3 is CASSLDRIYGYTF. Written as DNA, the CDR3 is TGTGCCAGCAGCTTGGACAGGATCTATGGCTACACCTTC. Full variable domain (missing parts from reference TRBV7-2 and TRBJ1-2): GAGVSQSPSNKVTEKGKDVELRCDPISGHTALYWYRQSLGQGLEFLIYFQGNSAPDKSGLPSDRFSAERTGGSVSTLTIQRTQQEDSAVYLCASSLDRIYGYTFGSGTRLTVV.

The rearrangement uses TRBV6-1 and TRBJ2-5, with TRBD2 matching 7 bases. This CDR3 spans 15 amino acids. V lost 0 bases and J lost 5; bases outside the gene matches: 6. Germline V gene data show CDR1 as MNHNS and CDR2 as SASEGT. CDR3 nucleotides: TGTGCCAGCAGTGAAGCGTGGGGCGGGAGCGAGACCCAGTACTTC. Translation: CASSEAWGGSETQYF.

The chain is built from TRBV24-1 and TRBJ2-7; either TRBD1 or TRBD2 may fit D (5 bases each). Trimming took 6 bases from V and 6 from J, leaving 23 bases between them. This CDR3 contains 16 residues. Germline-derived CDR1 and CDR2 are KGHDR and SFDVKD. CDR3 residues: CATSIKRDQPGREQYF. CDR3 in DNA: TGTGCCACCAGTATTAAAAGGGACCAGCCGGGGCGCGAGCAGTACTTC.

This sequence joins TRBV7-6 and TRBJ2-3; perhaps TRBD1 as D (5 bases). V lost 6 bases and J 2 bases, leaving 12 bases between the germline ends. From germline, CDR1 is SGHVS and CDR2 FNYEAQ. The CDR3 loop spans 14 amino acids. The CDR3 nucleotides are TGTGCCAGCAGACAGGATCTTAACACAGATACGCAGTATTTT. This sequence encodes CASRQDLNTDTQYF.

This clonotype appeared a few times. V usage is TRBV19 and J usage is TRBJ1-6; TRBD1 is a possible D gene (5 bases). The CDR3 spans 15 residues. V lost 0 bases to trimming and J lost 10 bases, with 13 bases between them. The germline CDR1 and CDR2 sequences are LNHDA and SQIVND (reference sequence). The CDR3 loop reads CASSIEGRGRSPLHF. Written as DNA, the CDR3 is TGTGCCAGTAGTATAGAGGGACGGGGGAGGTCACCCCTCCACTTT.

This clonotype was detected a few times. The rearrangement joins TRBV7-9 to TRBJ2-5; 7 nucleotides align to TRBD1. Germline lookup yields CDR1 SEHNR and CDR2 FQNEAQ (reference sequence). The CDR3 has 15 amino acids. V gave up 5 bases and J gave up 2 bases; unmatched junction bases: 8. The CDR3 DNA reads as TGTGCCAGCAGCCCCAATAGGGGGCCACAAGAGACCCAGTACTTC. This encodes CASSPNRGPQETQYF.

This clonotype has a count of ten or more. This sequence joins TRBV27 and TRBJ1-6, with D perhaps matching TRBD1 (5 bases). Germline CDR1 reads MNHEY; CDR2 reads SMNVEV (reference sequence). Between the trimmed V and J ends, which lost 5 bases and 4 bases, there was a span of 15 bases. The CDR3 runs to 16 residues. The CDR3 DNA follows: TGTGCCAGCAGTGTCCCTCGGGACGGATATAATTCACCCCTCCACTTT. It yields the protein CASSVPRDGYNSPLHF.

CDR3: CASSEGGIKRTGELFF. The CDR3 DNA follows: TGTGCCAGCAGTGAAGGGGGGATTAAGAGGACCGGGGAGCTGTTTTTT. This chain joins TRBV6-1 and TRBJ2-2; D possibly matches TRBD1 or TRBD2 (5 bases each). V dropped 1 base and J dropped 5 bases, with 14 bases sitting between them. The CDR3 has 16 residues. Germline CDR1 is MNHNS and CDR2 is SASEGT.

This clonotype was counted between two and nine times. An end of the junction does not agree with germline; a read error may underlie this. The rearrangement joins TRBV28 to TRBJ2-7, with 8 bases lining up with TRBD1. Germline lookup yields CDR1 MDHEN and CDR2 SYDVKM. CDR3 length equals 11 residues. CDR3 coding DNA: TGTGCCAGCAGTTCAGGGCAGGGGGCAGACTTC. Amino acids: CASSSGQGADF.

The sample holds a few counts of this clonotype. The chain combines TRBV7-2 with TRBJ2-3; TRBD2 aligns across 7 bases. The germline V gene encodes CDR1 SGHTA and CDR2 FQGNSA. The ends lost 4 bases at V and 3 bases at J; junction bases unmatched: 16. This CDR3 is 18 amino acids long. The CDR3 DNA reads as TGTGCCAGCAGCTCAGTCACGTTAGCGGGTGGTGGGACAGATACGCAGTATTTT. This encodes CASSSVTLAGGGTDTQYF.

Only a few counts were recorded for this clonotype. V gene TRBV2 combines with J gene TRBJ2-7; D is possibly TRBD1 (5 bases). The V gene's germline CDR1 is SNHLY and CDR2 FYNNEI. CDR3 length: 13 residues. V lost 5 bases and J 0 bases, leaving 8 bases between the germline ends. In DNA form, the CDR3 reads TGTGCCAGCAGTCCCAGGGTCTCCTACGAGCAGTACTTC. As protein: CASSPRVSYEQYF.

The rearrangement joins TRBV9 to TRBJ2-5; D tentatively fits TRBD1 or TRBD2 (6 bases each). Trimming cost V 3 bases and J 2 bases, with 26 bases left between them. Germline V gene data show CDR1 as SGDLS and CDR2 as YYNGEE. The CDR3 loop spans 19 amino acids. The CDR3 DNA reads as TGTGCCAGCAGCGCCTCAAATTATGGGGCAGGGGACTTACAAGAGACCCAGTACTTC. It translates to CASSASNYGAGDLQETQYF.

About this clonotype: This is likely a read error, given that the CDR3 carries no conserved phenylalanine or tryptophan at its end. The CDR3 DNA follows: TGTGCCAGCAGCTTAAGACGGGATCAGCCCCAGCATGTT. It specifies CASSLRRDQPQHV. The V call is TRBV7-2, the J call TRBJ1-5; D not certain. CDR3 length: 13 residues. V was cut by 2 bases and J by 5 bases, with 7 bases left in between. Germline values: CDR1 SGHTA, CDR2 FQGNSA.

For the CDR3, the DNA is TGTGCCAGCAGCTACCGGTCGGGGGTGAGCTCTGGAAACACCATATATTTT. Translating it yields CASSYRSGVSSGNTIYF. This sequence joins TRBV7-6 and TRBJ1-3; D possibly corresponds to TRBD1 (5 bases). V was shortened by 4 bases and J by 0 bases, with 16 bases between the two germline ends. The CDR3 loop spans 17 amino acids. The germline CDR1 and CDR2 sequences are SGHVS and FNYEAQ.

This chain links TRBV12-3 or TRBV12-4 with TRBJ2-5; 8 bases align to TRBD1. The CDR3 contains 13 residues. Unmatched junction bases numbered 5, after V lost 4 bases and J lost 7 bases. CDR3 DNA: TGTGCCAGCAGTTCGACAGGGGTGGCGACCCAGTACTTC. Protein product: CASSSTGVATQYF.

This clonotype was counted many times. The chain combines TRBV7-2 with TRBJ2-1, with 8 bases that match TRBD2. CDR1 SGHTA and CDR2 FQGNSA come from the germline V gene. This CDR3 contains 20 residues. The V and J ends lost 5 bases and 2 bases, in that order; junction bases with no gene match: 20. For the CDR3, the DNA is TGTGCCAGCAGCAGACCGCAGCGGGAGCTCGTTAGACACGCCTACAATGAGCAGTTCTTC. It codes for CASSRPQRELVRHAYNEQFF.

Only a few counts were recorded for this clonotype. This chain joins TRBV10-1 and TRBJ2-5; D is tentatively TRBD1 or TRBD2 (5 bases each). CDR3 length equals 15 residues. Trimming took 0 bases from V and 2 from J, leaving 10 bases between them. Per the germline V gene, CDR1 is WNHNN and CDR2 is SYGVQD (reference sequence). The CDR3 nucleotides read TGCGCCAGCAGTGAGTCAGGGACGGCACAAGAGACCCAGTACTTC. Amino acids: CASSESGTAQETQYF.

This clonotype came up a few times. The genes are TRBV5-3 and TRBJ2-1; 7 nucleotides agree with TRBD1. TRBV5-3 is an ORF for which the function is uncertain. The CDR3 is made up of 13 amino acids. Germline trimming cut 8 bases from V and 5 bases from J; bases unmatched to any gene: 7. For the CDR3, the DNA is TGTGCCAGCAGCGGTACAGGGGACAATGAGCAGTTCTTC. It is translated as CASSGTGDNEQFF.

The J gene is TRBJ2-3, the V gene TRBV6-5; D might be TRBD1 or TRBD2, each matching 5 bases. Germline V lookup: CDR1 MNHEY, CDR2 SVGAGI. The CDR3 is made up of 15 amino acids. Trimming removed 2 bases from V and 2 bases from J, with 11 bases in between. This chain's CDR3 is CASSYVLGPTDTQYF. In nucleotides, the CDR3 is TGTGCCAGCAGTTACGTTCTGGGACCCACAGATACGCAGTATTTT.

The V call is TRBV5-4, the J call TRBJ2-7, with TRBD2 matching 8 bases. V trimming: 2 bases; J trimming: 6 bases; junction bases outside the gene matches: 7. CDR3 length equals 14 residues. Germline loops: CDR1 SGHNT, CDR2 YYREEE (reference sequence). In DNA form, the CDR3 reads TGTGCCAGCAGCTTTGCAGCGGGAGTAGGCGAGCAGTACTTC. Amino acids: CASSFAAGVGEQYF.

This rearrangement joins TRBV7-6 to TRBJ2-7, with unresolved D. Trimming took 5 bases from V and 6 from J, leaving 14 bases between them. The CDR3 covers 13 residues. Germline CDR1 is SGHVS and CDR2 is FNYEAQ. The CDR3 reads CASSARTLGEQYF. For the CDR3, the DNA is TGTGCCAGCAGCGCCCGCACCCTAGGCGAGCAGTACTTC.

The chain combines TRBV7-6 with TRBJ1-4, with 7 bases matching TRBD1. Germline lookup yields CDR1 SGHVS and CDR2 FNYEAQ. The J segment lost 8 bases and the V segment lost 4 bases, leaving 7 bases of the junction unmatched. This CDR3 contains 14 residues. CDR3 sequence (DNA): TGTGCCAGCAGCTCCGGGACAGTTGGCGAAAAACTGTTTTTT. This gives the protein CASSSGTVGEKLFF.